This is a list of T cell receptor beta chains from one sample in a study of shared clonotypes between healthy human individuals. Generated by immunoSEQ multiplex PCR, the TCRdb table keeps only in-frame clones and is missing some. This table holds around 2,000,000 clones, 85% to 95% found once. Sequenced material: naive CD4+ T cells sorted from blood. Receptor source: a man younger than 35 in good health. Both conserved end residues are part of each CDR3. The order of the fields is V gene, J gene, CDR3 length, CDR3 protein.

TRBV10-3	TRBJ2-3	13	CAISESTGDTQYF
TRBV7-8	TRBJ2-1	15	CASSLEGTADNEQFF
TRBV2	TRBJ1-2	14	CASSDWQGNYGYTF
TRBV30	TRBJ1-2	14	CAWSVSRASYGYTF
TRBV28	TRBJ1-2	12	CASSSAAYGYTF
TRBV5-1	TRBJ1-2	14	CASSPGTGVYGYTF
TRBV27	TRBJ1-6	17	CASTRGGSSSYNSPLHF
TRBV19	TRBJ2-7	13	CTSMGQAENEQYF
TRBV6-6	TRBJ1-4	16	CASRDGQGAGNEKLFF
TRBV5-1	TRBJ2-5	16	CASSLGLAGGPETQYF
TRBV10-1	TRBJ1-6	13	CASRDSYNSPLHF
TRBV11-2	TRBJ2-5	15	CASSLVHHETETQYF
TRBV18	TRBJ1-6	16	CASSPGAGGDNSPLHF
TRBV2	TRBJ2-3	15	CASSGDTPLGDTQYF
TRBV4-3	TRBJ1-3	17	CASSQDPPRSSGNTIYF
TRBV5-1	TRBJ2-5	16	CASTTHGQAYQETQYF
TRBV10-1	TRBJ2-1	17	CARGETTDAGQDNEQFF
TRBV11-2	TRBJ2-2	13	CASSLGRAGELFF
TRBV7-9	TRBJ2-7	15	CASSLAQGTTYEQYF
TRBV30	TRBJ1-6	15	CAWSLGQGGISPLHF
TRBV4-1	TRBJ2-7	14	CASSPGTGRAEQYF
TRBV30	TRBJ2-3	13	CAWSVLIPDTQYF
TRBV4-1	TRBJ2-7	16	CASSQDRTSPSYEQYF
TRBV25-1	TRBJ1-4	14	CASRGDSSGEKLFF